The 8 T cell receptor beta chains in this list originate from one sample, sequenced in a study of blood T cell repertoires in COVID-19. Only in-frame clones appear in the TCRdb table, and some are missing; sequencing was by immunoSEQ multiplex PCR. Of about 30,000 clones in the sample, roughly 87% are singletons; the top ten hold around 9.9%. Sequencing was done on a sample of peripheral blood. Receptors were obtained from a human donor in a cohort sampled during active COVID-19.

This CDR3 is CASSLAGLKGTEAFF. The CDR3 DNA reads TGTGCCAGCAGCTTGGCGGGGTTGAAGGGCACTGAAGCTTTCTTT. This chain links TRBV5-6 with TRBJ1-1; D gene unclear. Germline-derived CDR1 and CDR2 are SGHDT and YYEEEE. The CDR3 consists of 15 residues. With 0 bases removed from V and 4 bases from J, the gap between germline ends came to 13 bases. Full variable domain (rest looked up from reference TRBV5-6 and TRBJ1-1): DAGVTQSPTHLIKTRGQQVTLRCSPKSGHDTVSWYQQALGQGPQFIFQYYEEEERQRGNFPDRFSGHQFPNYSSELNVNALLLGDSALYLCASSLAGLKGTEAFFGQGTRLTVV.

This chain joins TRBV7-9 and TRBJ2-7, with 7 bases matching TRBD1. The germline CDR1 and CDR2 sequences are SEHNR and FQNEAQ (reference sequence). After removal of 5 bases from V and 5 bases from J, the junction contained 6 bases not matched to a gene. This CDR3 spans 13 amino acids. The CDR3 is CASSATGSDEQYF. As DNA, the CDR3 is TGTGCCAGCAGCGCGACAGGGTCCGACGAGCAGTACTTC.

CDR3 residues: CASSQGRNTGELFF. CDR3 sequence (DNA): TGTGCCAGTAGTCAGGGTCGGAACACCGGGGAGCTGTTTTTT. The chain links TRBV19 to TRBJ2-2, with a weak D call TRBD1 (5 bases). From germline, CDR1 is LNHDA and CDR2 SQIVND (reference sequence). V lost 5 bases and J lost 1, with 8 bases in between. The CDR3 loop spans 14 amino acids. The complete variable domain, with remaining parts taken from reference TRBV19 and TRBJ2-2, reads DGGITQSPKYLFRKEGQNVTLSCEQNLNHDAMYWYRQDPGQGLRLIYYSQIVNDFQKGDIAEGYSVSREKKESFPLTVTSAQKNPTAFYLCASSQGRNTGELFFGEGSRLTVL.

The chain links TRBV27 to TRBJ2-3, with D unclear. The V gene lost 1 base and the J gene lost 2 bases, with 10 bases spanning the gap. The CDR3 sequence is 15 residues long. CDR1 MNHEY and CDR2 SMNVEV come from the germline V gene (reference sequence). Here the CDR3 DNA reads TGTGCCAGCAGTTTATTTTCTCCCCCCACAGATACGCAGTATTTT. This sequence encodes CASSLFSPPTDTQYF.

This rearrangement joins TRBV5-6 to TRBJ1-2; D remains unclear. Germline CDR1 SGHDT, CDR2 YYEEEE. Trimming shortened V by 0 bases and J by 7 bases, and 10 bases separated the two germline ends. This CDR3 comprises 13 residues. CDR3 DNA sequence: TGTGCCAGCAGCTTGGTCCAGGAACGTGGCTACACCTTC. Translation gives CASSLVQERGYTF.

The V call is TRBV28, the J call TRBJ2-3, with D perhaps matching TRBD2 (6 bases). This CDR3 contains 15 residues. The V end was cut by 6 bases, the J end by 0 bases, with 13 bases between. Germline CDR1 is MDHEN and CDR2 is SYDVKM. The CDR3 DNA reads as TGTGCCAGCAGGTGGGGGGTAGCGAGCACAGATACGCAGTATTTT. Its translation: CASRWGVASTDTQYF. Full variable domain (missing parts from reference TRBV28 and TRBJ2-3): DVKVTQSSRYLVKRTGEKVFLECVQDMDHENMFWYRQDPGLGLRLIYFSYDVKMKEKGDIPEGYSVSREKKERFSLILESASTNQTSMYLCASRWGVASTDTQYFGPGTRLTVL.

The rearrangement links TRBV27 to TRBJ2-2, with TRBD1 identical over 8 bases. The CDR3 totals 15 residues. Trimming removed 6 bases from V and 4 bases from J; junction bases left unmatched: 7. Looked up from germline, CDR1 is MNHEY and CDR2 is SMNVEV (reference sequence). The CDR3 DNA reads TGTGCCAGCAGAGTCGGACAGGGTTTCACCGGGGAGCTGTTTTTT. It translates to CASRVGQGFTGELFF.

The chain couples TRBV10-1 to TRBJ2-1; the match to TRBD1 covers 7 bases. Germline lookup yields CDR1 WNHNN and CDR2 SYGVQD (reference sequence). V lost 8 bases to trimming and J lost 4 bases; unmatched junction nucleotides: 11. The CDR3 runs to 15 residues. CDR3 sequence: CASGGQEVPYNEQFF. CDR3 coding DNA: TGCGCCAGCGGTGGACAGGAAGTCCCATACAATGAGCAGTTCTTC.